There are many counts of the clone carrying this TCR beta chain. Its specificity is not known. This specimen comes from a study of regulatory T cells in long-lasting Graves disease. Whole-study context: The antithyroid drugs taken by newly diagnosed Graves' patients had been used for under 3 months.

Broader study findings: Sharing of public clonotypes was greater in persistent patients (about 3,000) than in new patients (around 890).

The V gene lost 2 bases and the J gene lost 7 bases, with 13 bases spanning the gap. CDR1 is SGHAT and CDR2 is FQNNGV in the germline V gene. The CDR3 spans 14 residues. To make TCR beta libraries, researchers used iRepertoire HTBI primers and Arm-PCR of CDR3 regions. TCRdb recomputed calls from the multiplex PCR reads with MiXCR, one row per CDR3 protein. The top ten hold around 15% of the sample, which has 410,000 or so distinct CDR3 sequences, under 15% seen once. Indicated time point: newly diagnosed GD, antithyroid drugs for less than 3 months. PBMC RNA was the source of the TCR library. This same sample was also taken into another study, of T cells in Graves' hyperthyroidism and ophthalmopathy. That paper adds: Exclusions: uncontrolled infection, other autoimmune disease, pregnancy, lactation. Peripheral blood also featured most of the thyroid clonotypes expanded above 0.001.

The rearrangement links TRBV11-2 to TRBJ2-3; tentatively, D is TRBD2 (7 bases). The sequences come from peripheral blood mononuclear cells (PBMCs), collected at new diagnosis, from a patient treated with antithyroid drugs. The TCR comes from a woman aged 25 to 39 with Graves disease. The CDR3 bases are TGTGCCAGCAGCTTAACGGCGGGGGCTAATACGCAGTATTTT. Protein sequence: CASSLTAGANTQYF.